This passage covers 21 T cell receptor beta chains from one sample sequenced in a study of shared clonotypes between healthy human individuals. TCRdb's table, derived via immunoSEQ multiplex PCR, lists solely in-frame clones and lacks some. This sample has some 500,000 clones, with roughly 95% found just once. The sample was naive CD4+ T cells sorted from blood. The subset is: CD45RA+ positively selected. These TCRs come from a woman aged 25 to 45 in good health.

The chain recombines TRBV6-1 with TRBJ1-2; D is uncertain. CDR1 and CDR2 from the germline V gene are MNHNS and SASEGT. This CDR3 region has 15 residues. Trimming removed 2 bases at V and 1 base at J, with 11 bases between. The DNA of the CDR3 is TGTGCCAGCAGTGAATACCACGGCTATAACTATGGCTACACCTTC. Amino acid sequence: CASSEYHGYNYGYTF.

The chain combines TRBV7-9 with TRBJ2-5; D is undetermined. The CDR3 totals 15 residues. V was cut by 0 bases and J by 1 base, with 9 bases left in between. CDR1 and CDR2 (germline): SEHNR, FQNEAQ (reference sequence). Here the CDR3 DNA reads TGTGCCAGCAGCTTAGCGCAGTCGCGCCAAGAGACCCAGTACTTC. Its translation: CASSLAQSRQETQYF.

As regards this clone: The sample contains more than one DNA sequence encoding this CDR3. The chain carries TRBV19 and TRBJ2-3; no firm D call. This CDR3 has 13 amino acids. Germline CDR1 is LNHDA and CDR2 is SQIVND (reference sequence). V lost 3 bases and J 0 bases, leaving 4 bases between the germline ends. As DNA, the CDR3 is TGTGCCAGTAGTATGGCCAGCACAGATACGCAGTATTTT. Protein sequence: CASSMASTDTQYF.

The CDR3 DNA is TGTGCCAGCAGCGTAGAGTCAGGGGCCAACGTCCTGACTTTC. Protein sequence: CASSVESGANVLTF. J is TRBJ2-6 and V is TRBV9; D ambiguous. V gave up 0 bases and J gave up 4 bases, with 5 bases separating them. Germline loops: CDR1 SGDLS, CDR2 YYNGEE. The CDR3 totals 14 residues.

This sequence joins TRBV18 and TRBJ2-7; 8 nucleotides align to TRBD1. This CDR3 region has 16 residues. CDR1 is KGHSH and CDR2 is LQKENI in the germline V gene. J lost 4 bases, V lost 2 bases, and 10 bases had no gene match. CDR3 protein: CASSPNPGQDQYEQYF. The CDR3 DNA reads as TGTGCCAGCTCACCAAATCCGGGACAGGACCAATACGAGCAGTACTTC.

The chain employs TRBV6-5 and TRBJ1-2, with 7 bases identical to TRBD1. Germline V gene sequence: CDR1 MNHEY, CDR2 SVGAGI. V trimming: 6 bases; J trimming: 7 bases; junction bases outside the gene matches: 14. This CDR3 has 15 residues. The CDR3 region is CASRYKTGAPLGYTF. The DNA for the CDR3 is TGTGCCAGCAGATACAAAACAGGGGCGCCCCTTGGCTACACCTTC.

The chain couples TRBV6-5 to TRBJ2-7; no clear D gene. Between the trimmed V and J ends, which lost 6 bases and 3 bases, there was a span of 15 bases. The CDR3 is made up of 14 amino acids. Per the germline V gene, CDR1 is MNHEY and CDR2 is SVGAGI. CDR3 region: CASRREWNHYEQYF. The CDR3, as DNA: TGTGCCAGCAGGCGAGAATGGAACCACTACGAGCAGTACTTC.

This chain links TRBV19 with TRBJ2-6; a possible D gene is TRBD1 (5 bases). The germline V and J ends were trimmed by 0 bases and 4 bases, with 7 bases remaining between them. This CDR3 spans 15 amino acids. The germline V gene has CDR1 LNHDA and CDR2 SQIVND (reference sequence). DNA for the CDR3: TGTGCCAGTAGTATAGACAGGGCCGGGGCCAACGTCCTGACTTTC. This sequence encodes CASSIDRAGANVLTF.

The chain recombines TRBV18 with TRBJ2-2; D is ambiguous. Germline loops: CDR1 KGHSH, CDR2 LQKENI. The V and J ends lost 0 bases and 4 bases respectively, with 12 bases between them. The CDR3 contains 16 residues. The CDR3 nucleotides read TGTGCCAGCTCACCACCCGGCAGTCTTGGCACCGGGGAGCTGTTTTTT. It encodes CASSPPGSLGTGELFF.

The V call is TRBV7-8, the J call TRBJ2-1, with unresolved D. V shed 1 base and J shed 6 bases, with 22 bases lying between them. The CDR3 covers 18 residues. CDR1 is SGHVS, CDR2 FQNEAQ, per germline. For the CDR3, the DNA is TGTGCCAGCAGCTTAGATCTGGGCTCCAGAAGCACCACCAATGAGCAGTTCTTC. This translates into CASSLDLGSRSTTNEQFF.

J is TRBJ1-3 and V is TRBV9; D perhaps matches TRBD1 (5 bases). Trimming left V 0 bases short and J 2 bases short, with 18 bases between. The length of the CDR3 is 18 residues. The germline V gene encodes CDR1 SGDLS and CDR2 YYNGEE. The CDR3 DNA reads TGTGCCAGCAGCGTAGACGGGTCAGGGAGGTCGGCTGGAAACACCATATATTTT. It yields the protein CASSVDGSGRSAGNTIYF.

The chain joins TRBV10-2 to TRBJ1-4; 7 nucleotides match TRBD1. The germline CDR1 and CDR2 sequences are WSHSY and SAAADI. V was clipped by 1 base and J by 4 bases; unmatched bases: 6. This CDR3 is built from 16 residues. The chain's CDR3 is CASSELTGKVNEKLFF. The CDR3 bases are TGCGCCAGCAGTGAGTTGACAGGGAAGGTTAATGAAAAACTGTTTTTT.

The chain employs TRBV6-1 and TRBJ2-1; TRBD2 matches 7 bases. The ends lost 2 bases at V and 8 bases at J; junction bases unmatched: 9. Germline CDR1 MNHNS, CDR2 SASEGT. The CDR3 is made up of 15 amino acids. CDR3 protein: CASSEMAGVTDEQFF. CDR3 DNA: TGTGCCAGCAGTGAAATGGCGGGAGTTACCGATGAGCAGTTCTTC.

The genes are TRBV30 and TRBJ2-1; D call uncertain. Trimming removed 0 bases from V and 9 bases from J, with 12 bases in between. Germline values: CDR1 GTSNPN, CDR2 SVGIG (reference sequence). This CDR3 has 13 amino acids. In DNA, the CDR3 is TGTGCCTGGAGTGTTGATCAAAGTGGTGAGCAGTTCTTC. Protein product: CAWSVDQSGEQFF.

The CDR3 is CASSTGELFF. CDR3 nucleotides: TGTGCCAGCTCCACCGGGGAGCTGTTTTTT. This rearrangement joins TRBV21-1 to TRBJ2-2. TRBV21-1 is given as a pseudogene. The CDR3 consists of 10 residues.

The V gene is TRBV7-6, the J gene TRBJ2-3; D might be TRBD2 (6 bases). This CDR3 comprises 13 residues. Germline V gene data show CDR1 as SGHVS and CDR2 as FNYEAQ. Trimming removed 4 bases from V and 6 bases from J, with 11 bases in between. This CDR3 reads CASSWDREDTQYF. The CDR3 bases are TGTGCCAGCAGCTGGGATCGGGAGGATACGCAGTATTTT.

CDR3 nucleotide sequence: TGTGCCAGCAGCTCGGTCGCGGGTCATGAGCAGTTCTTC. Protein sequence: CASSSVAGHEQFF. The chain recombines TRBV6-5 with TRBJ2-1; tentatively, D is TRBD2 (5 bases). The CDR3 runs to 13 residues. Germline loops: CDR1 MNHEY, CDR2 SVGAGI. V dropped 6 bases and J dropped 8 bases, with 14 bases sitting between them.

The genes are TRBV6-1 and TRBJ2-7; 7 positions match TRBD2. Germline V gives CDR1 MNHNS, CDR2 SASEGT. After removal of 3 bases from V and 2 bases from J, the junction contained 7 bases not matched to a gene. The CDR3 is 15 residues long. The CDR3 DNA reads TGTGCCAGCAGTGAGGAGGGAGGGTCGGCCTACGAGCAGTACTTC. Residues: CASSEEGGSAYEQYF.

The rearrangement uses TRBV7-9 and TRBJ2-7; 15 bases agree with TRBD2. This CDR3 is built from 16 residues. Looked up from germline, CDR1 is SEHNR and CDR2 is FQNEAQ (reference sequence). The junction had 6 bases not matched to a gene; V was cut back by 5 bases and J by 4 bases. The CDR3 loop is CASSASGTSGRYEQYF. CDR3 DNA sequence: TGTGCCAGCAGCGCATCTGGGACTAGCGGGAGGTACGAGCAGTACTTC.

The genes are TRBV28 and TRBJ2-7; TRBD1 might be the D (6 bases). The germline gives CDR1 MDHEN, CDR2 SYDVKM. Trimming left V 2 bases short and J 7 bases short, with 12 bases between. CDR3 length: 13 amino acids. CDR3 in amino acids: CASSLSGGWEQYF. CDR3 sequence (DNA): TGTGCCAGCAGTTTAAGTGGGGGCTGGGAGCAGTACTTC.

The J gene is TRBJ2-3, the V gene TRBV4-1; the match to TRBD2 covers 8 bases. J lost 5 bases, V lost 0 bases, and 10 bases had no gene match. Germline CDR1 reads MGHRA; CDR2 reads YSYEKL. The CDR3 totals 17 residues. The CDR3 sequence: CASSQEGQRELQDTQYF. CDR3 coding DNA: TGCGCCAGCAGCCAAGAAGGGCAGCGGGAGTTGCAAGATACGCAGTATTTT.